A selection of T cell receptor beta chains follows, all from one sample in a study of blood T cells in healthy people across ages. TCRdb reprocessed the 5' RACE reads with MiXCR, giving one entry per CDR3 protein. In the table there are around 1,600,000 distinct CDR3 sequences, approximately 43% of which are singletons. Sequencing used blood. Receptors were obtained from a woman aged 18-29 years in good health. The CDR3 runs from the conserved cysteine through the conserved F or W. Fields, in order: clone size, D gene, J gene, V gene, CDR3 protein, CDR3 DNA. The D gene is left open where the match is weak. Expanded clones are given a class, and other clones once, few, many or no size at all.

clone_size: .
d_call: .
j_call: TRBJ1-2
v_call: TRBV7-2
cdr3_aa: CASSLAQPSYGYTF
cdr3_nt: TGTGCCAGCAGCTTAGCGCAACCGTCATATGGCTACACCTTC

clone_size: .
d_call: TRBD2
j_call: TRBJ2-7
v_call: TRBV29-1
cdr3_aa: CSAIAGGPGDEQYF
cdr3_nt: TGCAGCGCAATAGCGGGAGGGCCTGGAGATGAGCAGTACTTC

clone_size: .
d_call: .
j_call: TRBJ1-1
v_call: TRBV7-2
cdr3_aa: CASSPGPMNTKAFF
cdr3_nt: TGTGCCAGCAGCCCCGGACCAATGAACACTAAAGCTTTCTTT

clone_size: many
d_call: TRBD2
j_call: TRBJ2-3
v_call: TRBV20-1
cdr3_aa: CSASPLAGGPSTDTQYF
cdr3_nt: TGCAGTGCTAGCCCCTTAGCGGGGGGCCCGTCCACAGATACGCAGTATTTT

clone_size: .
d_call: .
j_call: TRBJ2-5
v_call: TRBV24-1
cdr3_aa: CATPTNQETQYF
cdr3_nt: TGTGCCACCCCGACTAATCAAGAGACCCAGTACTTC

clone_size: .
d_call: TRBD1
j_call: TRBJ1-4
v_call: TRBV2
cdr3_aa: CASSESGTGAATNEKLFF
cdr3_nt: TGTGCCAGCAGTGAATCGGGGACAGGGGCCGCAACTAATGAAAAACTGTTTTTT

clone_size: few
d_call: .
j_call: TRBJ2-3
v_call: TRBV7-2
cdr3_aa: CASSSPAGTDTQYF
cdr3_nt: TGTGCCAGCAGCTCCCCGGCGGGCACAGATACGCAGTATTTT

clone_size: .
d_call: TRBD1
j_call: TRBJ1-1
v_call: TRBV6-5
cdr3_aa: CASSWTGKNTEAFF
cdr3_nt: TGTGCCAGCAGTTGGACAGGGAAGAACACTGAAGCTTTCTTT

clone_size: few
d_call: .
j_call: TRBJ2-7
v_call: TRBV27
cdr3_aa: CASSPGKSYEQYF
cdr3_nt: TGTGCCAGCAGTCCCGGGAAATCCTACGAGCAGTACTTC

clone_size: .
d_call: TRBD1
j_call: TRBJ1-2
v_call: TRBV5-1
cdr3_aa: CASSLDGQAEDGYTF
cdr3_nt: TGCGCCAGCAGCTTGGATGGACAGGCGGAGGATGGCTACACCTTC

clone_size: .
d_call: TRBD1
j_call: TRBJ1-2
v_call: TRBV4-1
cdr3_aa: CASSQSPGVTGTNYGYTF
cdr3_nt: TGCGCCAGCAGCCAATCTCCCGGGGTGACAGGGACTAACTATGGCTACACCTTC

clone_size: .
d_call: .
j_call: TRBJ2-7
v_call: TRBV4-3
cdr3_aa: CASSQERWYEQYF
cdr3_nt: TGCGCCAGCAGCCAAGAGCGGTGGTACGAGCAGTACTTC

clone_size: few
d_call: .
j_call: TRBJ1-2
v_call: TRBV20-1
cdr3_aa: CSARPPRGLHYGYTF
cdr3_nt: TGCAGTGCTAGACCCCCTAGGGGACTTCACTATGGCTACACCTTC

clone_size: .
d_call: TRBD1
j_call: TRBJ2-7
v_call: TRBV6-2/TRBV6-3
cdr3_aa: CASSYSRTGDYEQYF
cdr3_nt: TGTGCCAGCAGTTACTCCCGGACAGGGGACTACGAGCAGTACTTC

clone_size: .
d_call: .
j_call: TRBJ2-3
v_call: TRBV7-2
cdr3_aa: CASSAARSTDTQYF
cdr3_nt: TGTGCCAGCAGCGCCGCGCGTAGCACAGATACGCAGTATTTT

clone_size: few
d_call: .
j_call: TRBJ1-2
v_call: TRBV5-4
cdr3_aa: CASSLEVRDLYGYTF
cdr3_nt: TGTGCCAGCAGCTTGGAGGTCCGGGACCTCTATGGCTACACCTTC

clone_size: few
d_call: TRBD1
j_call: TRBJ1-5
v_call: TRBV7-2
cdr3_aa: CASSLLHRGLVQPQHF
cdr3_nt: TGTGCCAGCAGCTTACTCCACAGGGGGCTAGTTCAGCCCCAGCATTTT

clone_size: .
d_call: .
j_call: TRBJ1-2
v_call: TRBV6-2/TRBV6-3
cdr3_aa: CASSRDLFYGYTF
cdr3_nt: TGTGCCAGCAGCCGGGACCTCTTCTATGGCTACACCTTC